Below are 6 T cell receptor beta chains sequenced from a single sample in a study of blood T cell repertoires in COVID-19. Measured with immunoSEQ multiplex PCR; TCRdb has only the in-frame clones, and not every one. Among tens of thousands of clones listed, 91% were seen once. Sequenced sample: peripheral blood. Source of these receptors: a man over 45 with active COVID-19.

The V gene is TRBV10-3, the J gene TRBJ2-1; the match to TRBD2 covers 7 bases. Trimming at V came to 2 bases and at J to 2 bases, leaving 6 bases not matched to a gene. Germline CDR1 reads ENHRY; CDR2 reads SYGVKD. This CDR3 spans 16 amino acids. The CDR3 bases are TGTGCCATCAGTGAGGGTAGGGCGGGAGCCTACAATGAGCAGTTCTTC. Amino acids: CAISEGRAGAYNEQFF.

This chain connects TRBV7-2 to TRBJ2-1; 13 bases fit TRBD2. Germline CDR1 SGHTA, CDR2 FQGNSA. The CDR3 covers 18 residues. The ends lost 5 bases at V and 7 bases at J; junction bases unmatched: 14. This CDR3 reads CASSLRTSGSAGRNEQFF. The CDR3 DNA sequence: TGTGCCAGCAGCCTACGGACTAGCGGGAGTGCTGGTCGGAATGAGCAGTTCTTC.

This chain joins TRBV6-5 and TRBJ1-1, with D perhaps TRBD1 (5 bases). CDR3 length: 14 amino acids. The germline V gene encodes CDR1 MNHEY and CDR2 SVGAGI. V lost 8 bases and J 3 bases, leaving 16 bases between the germline ends. As DNA, the CDR3 is TGTGCCAGCTCTCCCCCGGGGGGGGACACTGAAGCTTTCTTT. This translates into CASSPPGGDTEAFF.

The chain has TRBV5-6 and TRBJ2-2; 11 positions match TRBD1. Germline V gene lookup returns CDR1 SGHDT and CDR2 YYEEEE. Losses at the gene ends were 2 bases for V and 4 bases for J; bases not matched to a gene: 1. The length of the CDR3 is 15 residues. CDR3 sequence (DNA): TGTGCCAGCAGCTTCGGGACAGGGGGCACCGGGGAGCTGTTTTTT. Translation: CASSFGTGGTGELFF. The full variable domain, rest sourced from reference TRBV5-6 and TRBJ2-2, is DAGVTQSPTHLIKTRGQQVTLRCSPKSGHDTVSWYQQALGQGPQFIFQYYEEEERQRGNFPDRFSGHQFPNYSSELNVNALLLGDSALYLCASSFGTGGTGELFFGEGSRLTVL.

The rearrangement joins TRBV4-2 to TRBJ2-1; 8 bases line up with TRBD1. Germline V gives CDR1 LGHNA, CDR2 YNFKEQ. The CDR3 totals 15 residues. V shed 4 bases and J 3 bases; nucleotides not matched to a gene: 5. Written as DNA, the CDR3 is TGTGCCAGCAGCCGCGGACAGGGTCTCTACAATGAGCAGTTCTTC. It translates to CASSRGQGLYNEQFF.

This clone was picked up one time. V is TRBV6-5 and J is TRBJ2-3; D unclear. V lost 5 bases, J lost 5 bases, and 11 bases lay in between. The CDR3 sequence is 13 residues long. Germline V lookup: CDR1 MNHEY, CDR2 SVGAGI. CDR3 in amino acids: CASSTTFEDTQYF. In nucleotides, the CDR3 is TGTGCCAGCAGTACCACATTTGAAGATACGCAGTATTTT.